Each of the 9 T cell receptor beta chains below was sequenced from the same sample in a study of blood T cell repertoires in COVID-19 (dated by TCRdb to the early 2020s). The library was built by means of the immunoSEQ multiplex PCR assay. This immuneACCESS table, as held by TCRdb, lists in-frame sequences with V and J called but not all clones. Of the missing ones, under half trace to an unresolved V gene in checked studies; the others have no known cause. This sample comprises fewer than 35,000 clones, 70% to 85% of them detected only once. The ten biggest clones cover roughly 14% of the sample. The sample consisted of peripheral blood. All receptors derive from a human donor in a cohort sampled during active COVID-19.

This chain uses TRBV6-5 with TRBJ1-4; D is perhaps TRBD1 (5 bases). From germline, CDR1 is MNHEY and CDR2 SVGAGI. The germline V and J ends were trimmed by 8 bases and 5 bases, with 12 bases remaining between them. This CDR3 is built from 13 residues. The CDR3 loop is CASRGGSNEKLFF. CDR3 coding DNA: TGTGCCAGCCGCGGGGGTTCGAATGAAAAACTGTTTTTT.

The CDR3, as DNA: TGTGCCAGCAGTGCTGCCGGGACAGGATTCTCTGGAAACACCATATATTTT. Translation gives CASSAAGTGFSGNTIYF. This chain joins TRBV6-1 and TRBJ1-3; 8 bases match TRBD1. V shed 4 bases, J shed 0 bases, and the junction held 8 bases outside the gene matches. Germline V lookup: CDR1 MNHNS, CDR2 SASEGT. This CDR3 is 17 amino acids long.

This clone was seen a few times. The V and J genes are TRBV7-9 and TRBJ1-4; 9 nucleotides agree with TRBD1. The junction had 1 base not matched to a gene; V was cut back by 2 bases and J by 3 bases. Looked up from germline, CDR1 is SEHNR and CDR2 is FQNEAQ (reference sequence). This CDR3 is built from 15 residues. The CDR3 is CASSLRTGANEKLFF. CDR3 nucleotides: TGTGCCAGCAGCTTAAGGACAGGGGCTAATGAAAAACTGTTTTTT.

The chain joins TRBV19 to TRBJ2-5; TRBD2 matches at 14 bases. V lost 3 bases, J lost 4 bases, and 4 bases stayed unmatched. Germline lookup yields CDR1 LNHDA and CDR2 SQIVND (reference sequence). The CDR3 is 16 residues long. CDR3 in DNA: TGTGCCAGTAGTATGTGGGGACTAGCGGGGGTAGAGACCCAGTACTTC. Translating it yields CASSMWGLAGVETQYF.

The chain is built from TRBV7-9 and TRBJ1-1; D not resolved. The CDR3 is 12 amino acids. The germline V gene has CDR1 SEHNR and CDR2 FQNEAQ (reference sequence). The V gene lost 5 bases and the J gene lost 7 bases, with 11 bases spanning the gap. CDR3 sequence: CASSRGLIEAFF. For the CDR3, the DNA is TGTGCCAGCAGCCGTGGACTGATTGAAGCTTTCTTT.

The rearrangement uses TRBV6-6 and TRBJ2-1; TRBD2 agrees at 14 bases. V lost 5 bases, J lost 7 bases, and 10 bases stayed unmatched. Germline loops: CDR1 MNHNY, CDR2 SVGAGI (reference sequence). CDR3 length: 17 residues. CDR3: CASSHPRLAGGRNEQFF. The DNA for the CDR3 is TGTGCCAGCAGTCACCCGAGACTAGCGGGGGGGAGGAATGAGCAGTTCTTC.

This chain uses TRBV7-6 with TRBJ2-2, with D hard to call. Germline CDR1 is SGHVS and CDR2 is FNYEAQ. The CDR3 consists of 17 residues. V lost 1 base to trimming and J lost 4 bases, with 16 bases between them. The DNA of the CDR3 is TGTGCCAGCAGCTTAGGGTCTAGTGGAGTGAGCACCGGGGAGCTGTTTTTT. This translates into CASSLGSSGVSTGELFF.

The V call is TRBV4-3, the J call TRBJ2-7; 7 nucleotides line up with TRBD1. CDR3 length: 15 amino acids. The ends lost 0 bases at V and 4 bases at J; junction bases unmatched: 6. The V gene's germline CDR1 is LGHNA and CDR2 YSLEER. The CDR3 DNA sequence: TGCGCCAGCAGCCAAGATATGACAGGGATGTACGAGCAGTACTTC. It encodes CASSQDMTGMYEQYF.

The chain links TRBV19 to TRBJ2-7, with D perhaps matching TRBD1 (5 bases). The V gene's germline CDR1 is LNHDA and CDR2 SQIVND (reference sequence). V was trimmed by 5 bases and J by 3 bases, leaving 8 bases between them. This CDR3 has 12 amino acids. Here the CDR3 reads CASSAGYYEQYF. The DNA for the CDR3 is TGTGCCAGTAGTGCAGGGTACTACGAGCAGTACTTC. The full variable domain, rest sourced from reference TRBV19 and TRBJ2-7, is DGGITQSPKYLFRKEGQNVTLSCEQNLNHDAMYWYRQDPGQGLRLIYYSQIVNDFQKGDIAEGYSVSREKKESFPLTVTSAQKNPTAFYLCASSAGYYEQYFGPGTRLTVT.